This TCR beta chain appears in the sequencing data of a study of spatial heterogeneity in lung cancer. This CDR3 region has 15 residues. Between the trimmed V and J ends, which lost 1 base and 0 bases, there was a span of 8 bases. Germline V gene lookup returns CDR1 SGHRS and CDR2 YFSETQ. Time point specified: sample taken at primary tumor resection. Whole RNA from tumor, nontumor lung or frozen PBMC was sequenced unsorted. TCRdb reprocessed the 5' RACE reads via MiXCR and lists one record per CDR3 protein. The table lists tens of thousands of distinct CDR3 sequences, approximately 20% of them singletons.

The sample here was PBMCs, taken at surgery. This rearrangement joins TRBV5-1 to TRBJ1-3; D gene uncertain. The TCR sequence derives from a male donor with early-stage non-small cell lung cancer. The CDR3 nucleotides read TGCGCCAGCAGCTTGTCTCTGACCTCTGGAAACACCATATATTTT. Translating it yields CASSLSLTSGNTIYF.